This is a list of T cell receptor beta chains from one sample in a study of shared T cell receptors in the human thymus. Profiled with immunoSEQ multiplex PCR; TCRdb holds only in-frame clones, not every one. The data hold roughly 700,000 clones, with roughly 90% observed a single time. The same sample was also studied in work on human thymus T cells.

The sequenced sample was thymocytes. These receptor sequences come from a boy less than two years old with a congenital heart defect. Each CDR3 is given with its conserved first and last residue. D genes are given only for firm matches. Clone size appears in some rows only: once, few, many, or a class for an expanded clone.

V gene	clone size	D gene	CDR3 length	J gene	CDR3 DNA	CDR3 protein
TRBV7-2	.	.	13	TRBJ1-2	TGTGCCAGCAGCTTAGAAGGGGGCTATGGCTACACCTTC	CASSLEGGYGYTF
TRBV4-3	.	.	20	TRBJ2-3	TGCGCCAGCAGCCAAGTTAGTCCCCAACGACGTGGCAGGATCACAGATACGCAGTATTTT	CASSQVSPQRRGRITDTQYF
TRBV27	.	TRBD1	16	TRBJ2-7	TGTGCCAGCAGGCCCCAACGGGGACAGTTGACCTACGAGCAGTACTTC	CASRPQRGQLTYEQYF
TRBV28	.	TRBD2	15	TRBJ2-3	TGTGCCAGCAGTTCGCTTGGGACTACCACAGATACGCAGTATTTT	CASSSLGTTTDTQYF
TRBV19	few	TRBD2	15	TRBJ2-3	TGTGCCAGTAGTATATATAGCGGGAGCACAGATACGCAGTATTTT	CASSIYSGSTDTQYF
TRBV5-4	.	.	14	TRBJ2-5	TGTGCCAGCAGCTTGCTAGCAGACCAAGAGACCCAGTACTTC	CASSLLADQETQYF
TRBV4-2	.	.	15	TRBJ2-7	TGTGCCAGCAGCTCAGACGGGCGGGGAGGAGGGGAGCAGTACTTC	CASSSDGRGGGEQYF
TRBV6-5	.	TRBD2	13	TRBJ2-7	TGTGCCAGCAGTCCCGCGGGGGTCTACGAGCAGTACTTC	CASSPAGVYEQYF
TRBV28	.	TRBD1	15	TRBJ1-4	TGTGCCAGCAGTTCCCGGGACAGGGAAAATGAAAAACTGTTTTTT	CASSSRDRENEKLFF
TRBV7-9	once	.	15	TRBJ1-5	TGTGCCAGCAGCCCCACCGGGAGAGGCAATCAGCCCCAGCATTTT	CASSPTGRGNQPQHF
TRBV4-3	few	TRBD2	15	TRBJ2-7	TGCGCCAGCAGCTGGACTAGCGGTAGGACCTACGAGCAGTACTTC	CASSWTSGRTYEQYF
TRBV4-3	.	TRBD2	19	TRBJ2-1	TGCGCCAGCAGCCACGGGACTAGCGGGAGGCCCCTCCTCCCCAATGAGCAGTTCTTC	CASSHGTSGRPLLPNEQFF
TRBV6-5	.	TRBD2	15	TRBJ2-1	TGTGCCAGCAGTAGTGGGACTAGCGGGAGCGGAGAGCAGTTCTTC	CASSSGTSGSGEQFF
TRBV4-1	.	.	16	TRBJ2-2	TGCGCCAGCAGCCAAGCAAGAGGGGGACACACCGGGGAGCTGTTTTTT	CASSQARGGHTGELFF